This is a list of T cell receptor beta chains from one sample in a study of cytomegalovirus exposure and HLA in healthy donors. The table came from immunoSEQ multiplex PCR; TCRdb's copy has only in-frame clones and leaves some out. Here the sample spans 110,000 to 150,000 clones, roughly 80% being singletons. The sample taken for sequencing was PBMCs. The source of these receptors is a man aged 18 to 35 in good health and CMV-seronegative. CDR3s include the opening cysteine and the closing phenylalanine or tryptophan. A D gene is named only where the DNA matches it firmly. The size of a clone is reported for some rows only, either as once, few or many, or as a class for expanded clones.

abundance	j_gene	d_gene	v_gene	CDR3nt	CDR3aa
once	TRBJ1-2	-	TRBV5-4	TGTGCCAGCAGCTCTACCCAGGACATAAACTATGGCTACACCTTC	CASSSTQDINYGYTF
-	TRBJ2-1	TRBD2	TRBV10-2	TGCGCCAGCAGCGGGGGGAGCGGGGGAGCCAATGAGCAGTTCTTC	CASSGGSGGANEQFF
-	TRBJ2-3	TRBD2	TRBV5-4	TGTGCCAGCAATCCCGGGCGGGGGGCAGGCACAGATACGCAGTATTTT	CASNPGRGAGTDTQYF
-	TRBJ2-2	TRBD1	TRBV5-8	TGTGCCAGCAGCCGGACAGGCCAGAACACCGGGGAGCTGTTTTTT	CASSRTGQNTGELFF
-	TRBJ1-2	TRBD1	TRBV7-2	TGTGCCAGCAGCTTCCCTCAGGGGGGCTCCTATGGCTACACCTTC	CASSFPQGGSYGYTF
few	TRBJ2-5	TRBD1	TRBV7-9	TGTGCCAGCAGCGCCTGGGACAGCCAAGAGACCCAGTACTTC	CASSAWDSQETQYF
-	TRBJ2-3	-	TRBV5-1	TGCGCCAGCAGGGGTCCGATCCTGGGAACGCCAGGGAAAAAAAGCACAGATACGCAGTATTTT	CASRGPILGTPGKKSTDTQYF
-	TRBJ1-6	TRBD1	TRBV30	TGTGCCTGGACCCCAGGGGGCGCGTTAAAGTCACCCCTCCACTTT	CAWTPGGALKSPLHF
-	TRBJ1-6	-	TRBV9	TGTGCCAGCAGCGTAGCTCCCAGGATAGGAAAGAATTCACCCCTCCACTTT	CASSVAPRIGKNSPLHF
-	TRBJ2-7	-	TRBV21-1	TGTGCCAGCAGGAGGAGTTACAGGGTCGAGCAGTACTTC	CASRRSYRVEQYF
-	TRBJ2-6	-	TRBV30	TGTGCCCGTGAGAGCTCTGGGGCCAACGTCCTGACTTTC	CARESSGANVLTF
-	TRBJ1-3	-	TRBV7-8	TGTGCCAGCAGAGGAATCTCTCATCGGGGAACTGGAAACACCATATATTTT	CASRGISHRGTGNTIYF
-	TRBJ2-2	TRBD1	TRBV7-9	TGTGCCAGCAGCTTAGGCGTGGGACAGGGAGGCATCGGGGAGCTGTTTTTT	CASSLGVGQGGIGELFF
once	TRBJ2-1	-	TRBV25-1	TGTGCCAGCAGTTTGACACGCAATGAGCAGTTCTTC	CASSLTRNEQFF
-	TRBJ1-5	-	TRBV13	TGTGCCAGCAGCCTATCGGATCAGCCCCAGCATTTT	CASSLSDQPQHF
-	TRBJ1-2	-	TRBV2	TGTGCCAGCAGTGAAGCCACAGCTTTTGGTGGCTACACCTTC	CASSEATAFGGYTF
few	TRBJ1-5	-	TRBV4-3	TGCGCCAGCAGCCAAGATTTGGTTCCCAGGCCCGGTCAGCCCCAGCATTTT	CASSQDLVPRPGQPQHF
-	TRBJ2-2	-	TRBV30	TGTGCCTACTTACAGGTGGCCGGGGAGCTGTTTTTT	CAYLQVAGELFF
-	TRBJ1-1	-	TRBV5-1	TGCGCCAGCAGCTTGGACTGGGGGCGTGCTGAAGCTTTCTTT	CASSLDWGRAEAFF
-	TRBJ1-6	-	TRBV30	TGTGCCTTCACAGGGAGTACGGATTCACCCCTCCACTTT	CAFTGSTDSPLHF
once	TRBJ1-2	-	TRBV5-5	TGTGCCAGCAGCCCGCGTGAAGGGGCCCTCTATGGCTACACCTTC	CASSPREGALYGYTF
few	TRBJ2-7	-	TRBV28	TGTGCCAGCAGCCCCTTTGGGGGCAGGGGAGAAAACGAGCAGTACTTC	CASSPFGGRGENEQYF
-	TRBJ1-6	TRBD1	TRBV15	TGTGCCACCAGCAGAGGGGACAGGTATAATTCACCCCTCCACTTT	CATSRGDRYNSPLHF
-	TRBJ2-7	TRBD1	TRBV5-1	TGCGCCAGCAGCTTGCCGGGACAGGGGTTATCCTACGAGCAGTACTTC	CASSLPGQGLSYEQYF
-	TRBJ2-5	-	TRBV14	TGTGCCAGCAGCCCGCCTCCGACAGGCCGGAGGGAGACCCAGTACTTC	CASSPPPTGRRETQYF
-	TRBJ1-4	-	TRBV19	TGTGCCAGTAGTATAGCGACAGCCGGGTTGAATGAAAAACTGTTTTTT	CASSIATAGLNEKLFF